Below are 29 T cell receptor beta chains sequenced from a single sample in a study of tumor-infiltrating lymphocytes in oesophageal squamous cell carcinoma. TCRdb re-analysed the PCR reads in MiXCR, keeping a single row per CDR3 protein. Of thousands of distinct CDR3 sequences in the sample, 15% to 19% are singletons; the top ten hold around 13%. The specimen sequenced was blood. These receptors all stem from a male donor with esophageal squamous cell carcinoma.

This clonotype has a handful of counts. A much larger clone differs by one base, so this may be a read error. The V gene is TRBV6-5, the J gene TRBJ2-1; D gene unclear. Trimming cost V 1 base and J 10 bases, with 14 bases left between them. Germline values: CDR1 MNHEY, CDR2 SVGAGI. This CDR3 has 14 residues. The CDR3 spells CASSYFQASYEQFF. In DNA, the CDR3 is TGTGCCAGCAGTTACTTTCAGGCGAGTTACGAGCAGTTCTTC.

The CDR3 loop reads CARRRGRGNSTDTQYF. The CDR3 nucleotides are TGTGCCAGGAGACGTGGACGGGGAAATAGCACAGATACGCAGTATTTT. The chain joins TRBV14 to TRBJ2-3, with D tentatively TRBD2 (5 bases). This CDR3 contains 16 residues. V gave up 9 bases and J gave up 0 bases, with 19 bases separating them. Looked up from germline, CDR1 is SGHDN and CDR2 is FVKESK.

This clonotype is deemed medium-sized. The rearrangement uses TRBV12-3 or TRBV12-4 and TRBJ2-3; D not resolved. The CDR3 has 14 amino acids. V was pared by 0 bases and J by 4 bases, with 8 bases between. This CDR3 reads CASSLALGSDTQYF. The CDR3 nucleotides read TGTGCCAGCAGTTTAGCGCTAGGTTCAGATACGCAGTATTTT.

This clonotype is labeled medium-sized (0.01 to 0.1%). This chain uses TRBV6-1 with TRBJ2-2; D possibly corresponds to TRBD1 (5 bases). This CDR3 spans 16 amino acids. Trimming left V 1 base short and J 3 bases short, with 12 bases between. Germline V gene sequence: CDR1 MNHNS, CDR2 SASEGT. The DNA of the CDR3 is TGTGCCAGCAGTGAAGGTCCAGGGTGGGACACCGGGGAGCTGTTTTTT. Amino acids: CASSEGPGWDTGELFF.

At least ten counts were recorded for this clonotype. The V and J genes are TRBV4-2 and TRBJ2-2; TRBD1 might be the D (6 bases). Germline values: CDR1 LGHNA, CDR2 YNFKEQ. The CDR3 is made up of 15 amino acids. The V gene lost 1 base and the J gene lost 6 bases, with 12 bases spanning the gap. The CDR3 protein is CASSQAQGSAGELFF. The CDR3 nucleotides read TGTGCCAGCAGCCAAGCCCAGGGGTCTGCCGGGGAGCTGTTTTTT.

This clonotype appeared a few times. The rearrangement joins TRBV18 to TRBJ1-1; tentative D call: TRBD1 (5 bases). This CDR3 contains 15 residues. The V gene's germline CDR1 is KGHSH and CDR2 LQKENI. Trimming left V 5 bases short and J 0 bases short, with 13 bases between. CDR3 region: CASSARQIMNTEAFF. In DNA form, the CDR3 reads TGTGCCAGCTCAGCAAGACAGATAATGAACACTGAAGCTTTCTTT.

This clonotype turned up a few times. This chain connects TRBV6-1 to TRBJ2-2; 7 bases line up with TRBD1. Trimming at V came to 6 bases and at J to 4 bases, leaving 5 bases not matched to a gene. CDR1 and CDR2 (germline): MNHNS, SASEGT. The CDR3 is 14 residues long. DNA of the CDR3: TGTGCCAGCAGACGGGACAGCTTCACCGGGGAGCTGTTTTTT. Its protein is CASRRDSFTGELFF.

This clonotype was seen only a few times. The rearrangement links TRBV5-1 to TRBJ2-5, with 13 bases that match TRBD2. Unmatched junction bases numbered 5, after V lost 1 base and J lost 2 bases. The CDR3 consists of 17 residues. Germline lookup yields CDR1 SGHRS and CDR2 YFSETQ. The chain's CDR3 is CASSLRELAGGQETQYF. The CDR3, as DNA: TGCGCCAGCAGCTTGCGGGAACTAGCGGGGGGGCAAGAGACCCAGTACTTC.

A remark on this clonotype: This CDR3 is missing its conserved last phenylalanine or tryptophan, likely due to a read error. The DNA is left out, because the CDR3 cannot be placed on it with certainty; the CDR3 is given as TCRdb lists it. The V and J genes are TRBV6-8 and TRBJ2-5; no DNA check was done on the table's D call, TRBD1. Germline-derived CDR1 and CDR2 are MNHGY and SAAAGT. The CDR3 is 16 amino acids in total, end residues counted. The CDR3 loop is CASSYSSRGDGYTFGS.

At least ten counts were recorded for this clonotype. The chain employs TRBV12-3 or TRBV12-4 and TRBJ1-6; 11 bases are shared with TRBD1. The CDR3 consists of 14 residues. The V gene end was trimmed by 5 bases and the J gene end by 10 bases; junction bases not matched to a gene: 4. The CDR3 here is CASSMGQGESPLHF. CDR3 DNA sequence: TGTGCCAGCAGTATGGGACAGGGGGAGTCACCCCTCCACTTT.

The table lists this clonotype with many counts. The chain couples TRBV9 to TRBJ2-3; D is unclear. Germline CDR1 is SGDLS and CDR2 is YYNGEE. Trimming stripped 0 bases from V and 2 bases from J, with 10 bases between. The CDR3 sequence is 15 residues long. CDR3 loop: CASSVVGGPTDTQYF. Written as DNA, the CDR3 is TGTGCCAGCAGCGTAGTAGGCGGACCCACAGATACGCAGTATTTT.

Note on this clonotype: The CDR3 does not end in the conserved phenylalanine or tryptophan, so this is likely a read error. Because the CDR3's place on the DNA is in doubt, the DNA is left out and the CDR3 is given as listed by TCRdb. The chain links TRBV24-1 to TRBJ2-5; whether TRBD2, the table's D call, matches the DNA was not checked. A total of 16 residues make up the CDR3, ends included. Germline V gene sequence: CDR1 KGHDR, CDR2 SFDVKD. CDR3 region: CATSDSAGGYGYTFGS.

The gene calls are TRBV24-1 and TRBJ2-5, with TRBD1 identical over 7 bases. Judging by the DNA end, TRBJ2-7 fits better; the J call may be wrong. This CDR3 region has 16 residues. CDR1 is KGHDR and CDR2 is SFDVKD in the germline V gene. CDR3 residues: CATSDSSGQFLYEQYF. The CDR3 nucleotides are TGTGCCACCAGTGATTCGTCGGGACAGTTCCTCTACGAGCAGTACTTC.

This clonotype was seen at least ten times. A much larger clone lies one base from this, so it may be a read error. The gene calls are TRBV7-9 and TRBJ2-7, with 9 bases aligning to TRBD2. In germline, CDR1 is SEHNR, CDR2 FQNEAQ (reference sequence). The CDR3 loop spans 14 amino acids. V lost 3 bases, J lost 7 bases, and 7 bases stayed unmatched. As DNA, the CDR3 is TGTGCCAGCAGCTTCGGGACTAGCCGGGGGGAGCAGTACTTC. Translated: CASSFGTSRGEQYF.

This clonotype was seen ten or more times. This chain links TRBV7-6 with TRBJ1-3; the D is unclear. V was cut by 3 bases and J by 2 bases, with 14 bases left in between. The CDR3 length is 16 residues. From germline, CDR1 is SGHVS and CDR2 FNYEAQ. CDR3 in amino acids: CASSLARPAPGNTIYF. CDR3 nucleotide sequence: TGTGCCAGCAGCTTGGCAAGACCGGCCCCTGGAAACACCATATATTTT.

Points on this clonotype: No conserved phenylalanine or tryptophan ends this CDR3, so it is likely a read error. It is unclear where the CDR3 begins or ends on the DNA, so no DNA is shown, and the CDR3 is as TCRdb lists it. J is TRBJ2-3 and V is TRBV12-3 or TRBV12-4; no check of the table's D call, TRBD2, against the DNA was made. The CDR3 is 15 amino acids long, termini counted. CDR3 in amino acids: CASSQQQNYEQYFGP.

This clonotype was recorded at least ten times. Possible read error: a much larger clone is one base away. The chain is built from TRBV6-1 and TRBJ2-7; D perhaps matches TRBD2 (7 bases). The length of the CDR3 is 15 residues. The germline V gene has CDR1 MNHNS and CDR2 SASEGT. Trimming stripped 5 bases from V and 7 bases from J, with 21 bases between. CDR3 amino acids: CASSLGGAQGNEQYF. In DNA form, the CDR3 reads TGTGCCAGCAGTTTGGGGGGGGCCCAGGGAAATGAGCAGTACTTC.

CDR3 nucleotide sequence: TGTGGCAGGAGCTCGGGGGACTACGAGCAGTACGTC. It specifies CGRSSGDYEQYV. This sequence joins TRBV11-2 and TRBJ2-7, with D possibly being TRBD2 (6 bases). This CDR3 contains 12 residues. Germline CDR1 is SGHAT and CDR2 is FQNNGV.

This clonotype was picked up many times. The J gene is TRBJ2-3, the V gene TRBV24-1, with D perhaps TRBD1 (6 bases). The germline V and J ends were trimmed by 3 bases and 0 bases, with 12 bases remaining between them. The CDR3 extends over 16 amino acids. Germline loops: CDR1 KGHDR, CDR2 SFDVKD. DNA for the CDR3: TGTGCCACCAGTGATCCCGGGGACACCAGCACAGATACGCAGTATTTT. Its translation: CATSDPGDTSTDTQYF.

In this sample, this clonotype turned up many times. The chain employs TRBV6-1 and TRBJ1-2; 7 nucleotides agree with TRBD1. Trimming removed 5 bases from V and 0 bases from J; junction bases left unmatched: 12. The CDR3 length is 17 residues. Germline assignment: CDR1 MNHNS and CDR2 SASEGT. Here the CDR3 DNA reads TGTGCCAGCAGTACGGGGGCAGGGGGATCAGCTAACTATGGCTACACCTTC. Encoded protein: CASSTGAGGSANYGYTF.

In regard to this clonotype: The DNA is left out, because the CDR3 cannot be placed on it with certainty; the CDR3 is given as TCRdb lists it. The V gene is TRBV24-1, the J gene TRBJ2-6; the table calls TRBD1, which could not be checked here. Looked up from germline, CDR1 is KGHDR and CDR2 is SFDVKD. The CDR3 extends over 14 residues, inclusive of both ends. The CDR3 here is CATGDRGLWLHLRF.

The chain employs TRBV10-3 and TRBJ1-2, with D possibly being TRBD1 (6 bases). Between the trimmed V and J ends, which lost 4 bases and 8 bases, there was a span of 11 bases. This CDR3 region has 12 residues. Germline CDR1 and CDR2: ENHRY and SYGVKD. The CDR3 is CAISANRVGYTF. The DNA of the CDR3 is TGTGCCATCAGTGCGAACAGGGTCGGCTACACCTTC.

This clonotype was observed a handful of times. A read error is possible here, since a much larger clone lies one base away. This chain uses TRBV5-4 with TRBJ2-7; a weak D match, TRBD1 (6 bases). The V end was cut by 3 bases, the J end by 7 bases, with 20 bases between. The germline CDR1 and CDR2 sequences are SGHNT and YYREEE (reference sequence). The CDR3 is 15 residues long. This CDR3 reads CASSYGQSSYNEQYF. CDR3 sequence (DNA): TGTGCCAGCAGCTATGGACAGTCCTCCTACAATGAGCAGTACTTC.

This clonotype occurred many times. The chain is built from TRBV11-1 and TRBJ2-2; tentative D call: TRBD1 (6 bases). The germline V gene encodes CDR1 SGHAT and CDR2 FQDESV (reference sequence). V dropped 4 bases and J dropped 5 bases, with 8 bases sitting between them. CDR3 length equals 13 residues. Here the CDR3 reads CASSSDRTGELFF. CDR3 coding DNA: TGTGCCAGCAGCTCAGACAGGACCGGGGAGCTGTTTTTT.

This clonotype was recorded many times. A much more abundant neighbour one base away suggests this may be a read error. The rearrangement links TRBV11-3 to TRBJ2-7, with TRBD1 matching over 7 bases. V was clipped by 3 bases and J by 7 bases; unmatched bases: 12. This CDR3 has 15 amino acids. The germline gives CDR1 SGHNT, CDR2 YENEEA. CDR3 sequence (DNA): TGTGCCAGCAGCTTCAGACAGGGAACGGACAATGAGCAGTACTTC. Translated: CASSFRQGTDNEQYF. The entire variable domain, with the rest obtained from reference TRBV11-3 and TRBJ2-7, is as follows: EAGVVQSPRYKIIEKKQPVAFWCNPISGHNTLYWYLQNLGQGPELLIRYENEEAVDDSQLPKDRFSAERLKGVDSTLKIQPAELGDSAVYLCASSFRQGTDNEQYFGPGTRLTVT.

This clonotype was recorded many times. The chain uses TRBV10-3 and TRBJ2-1, with D uncertain. There are 11 residues in the CDR3. CDR1 and CDR2 from the germline V gene are ENHRY and SYGVKD. V lost 3 bases and J lost 5, with 2 bases in between. The CDR3 region has the DNA TGTGCCATCAGTGAAAACAATGAGCAGTTCTTC. This codes for CAISENNEQFF.

This clonotype showed up just a few times. This rearrangement joins TRBV2 to TRBJ2-1, with a tentative D call TRBD2 (6 bases). The end of the DNA fits TRBJ2-7 better, so the J call may be wrong. Germline V CDR1 and CDR2: SNHLY, FYNNEI. This CDR3 is 15 amino acids long. CDR3 sequence reads: CASRFTGTQSNEQYF. The CDR3 DNA is TGTGCCAGCAGGTTTACCGGGACTCAATCCAATGAGCAGTACTTC.

CDR3 residues: CSATLAGTSTDTQYF. The CDR3, as DNA: TGCAGTGCTACCTTAGCGGGGACTAGCACAGATACGCAGTATTTT. The chain carries TRBV20-1 and TRBJ2-3, with 8 bases matching TRBD2. With V trimmed by 4 bases and J by 0 bases, 6 bases remained unmatched. CDR3 length equals 15 residues. Germline V gene data show CDR1 as DFQATT and CDR2 as SNEGSKA (reference sequence).

The V and J genes are TRBV12-5 and TRBJ2-1, with D tentatively TRBD2 (6 bases). This CDR3 has 17 residues. Per germline, CDR1 LGHNT and CDR2 FRNRAP. The V end was cut by 5 bases, the J end by 3 bases, with 20 bases between. CDR3 sequence reads: CASGDPSGLGLYNEQFF. The CDR3 DNA is TGTGCTAGTGGTGACCCCTCGGGACTCGGACTCTACAATGAGCAGTTCTTC. Together with reference TRBV12-5 and TRBJ2-1, the CDR3 gives the full variable domain: DARVTQTPRHKVTEMGQEVTMRCQPILGHNTVFWYRQTMMQGLELLAYFRNRAPLDDSGMPKDRFSAEMPDATLATLKIQPSEPRDSAVYFCASGDPSGLGLYNEQFFGPGTRLTVL.